This record covers a single T cell receptor beta chain. What it binds is not known. The data are from a study of identical twins. Points from the study as a whole: Alpha sequences out of frame and shared by twins had excess low generation probability.

This CDR3 contains 14 residues. V was pared by 5 bases and J by 0 bases, with 11 bases between. CDR1 and CDR2 from the germline V gene are DFQATT and SNEGSKA (reference sequence). TCRdb reanalysed the 5' RACE reads using MiXCR and keeps one entry per CDR3 protein. This table holds about 450,000 distinct CDR3 sequences, 15% to 20% found once. The rearrangement uses TRBV20-1 and TRBJ1-5, with TRBD1 as a possible D gene (5 bases). This clonotype originated in a middle-aged man in good health. Sequencing input: naive T cells sorted from blood. The CDR3 loop is CSAVDRNSNQPQHF. The CDR3 bases are TGCAGTGCTGTTGACAGAAATAGCAATCAGCCCCAGCATTTT.